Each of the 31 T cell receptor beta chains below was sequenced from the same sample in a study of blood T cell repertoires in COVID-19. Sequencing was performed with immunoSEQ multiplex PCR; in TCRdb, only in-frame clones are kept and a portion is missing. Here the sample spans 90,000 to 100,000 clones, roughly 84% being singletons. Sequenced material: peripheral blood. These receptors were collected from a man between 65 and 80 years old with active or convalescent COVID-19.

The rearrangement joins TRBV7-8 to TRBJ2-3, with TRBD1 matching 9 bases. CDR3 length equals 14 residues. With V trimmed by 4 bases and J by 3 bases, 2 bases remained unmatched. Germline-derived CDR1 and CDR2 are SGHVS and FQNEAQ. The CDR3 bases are TGTGCCAGCAGCTGGGGACAGGGAACAGATACGCAGTATTTT. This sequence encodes CASSWGQGTDTQYF.

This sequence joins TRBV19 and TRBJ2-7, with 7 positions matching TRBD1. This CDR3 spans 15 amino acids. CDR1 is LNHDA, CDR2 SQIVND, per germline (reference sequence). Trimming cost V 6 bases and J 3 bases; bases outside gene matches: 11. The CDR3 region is CASRMGQGGGYEQYF. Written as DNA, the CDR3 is TGTGCCAGTAGGATGGGTCAAGGGGGCGGCTACGAGCAGTACTTC.

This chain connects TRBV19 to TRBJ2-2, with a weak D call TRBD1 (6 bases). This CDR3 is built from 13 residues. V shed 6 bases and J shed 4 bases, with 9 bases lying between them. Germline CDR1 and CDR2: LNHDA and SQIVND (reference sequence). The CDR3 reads CASRVGATGELFF. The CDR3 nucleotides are TGTGCCAGTAGAGTGGGGGCCACCGGGGAGCTGTTTTTT.

CDR3 sequence: CSVEGLSSGVEAFF. CDR3 nucleotides: TGCAGCGTTGAAGGACTCAGTTCGGGGGTTGAAGCTTTCTTT. The chain recombines TRBV29-1 with TRBJ1-1; tentative D call: TRBD1 (5 bases). Germline CDR1 SQVTM, CDR2 ANQGSEA. V gave up 1 base and J gave up 7 bases, with 16 bases separating them. The CDR3 has 14 amino acids.

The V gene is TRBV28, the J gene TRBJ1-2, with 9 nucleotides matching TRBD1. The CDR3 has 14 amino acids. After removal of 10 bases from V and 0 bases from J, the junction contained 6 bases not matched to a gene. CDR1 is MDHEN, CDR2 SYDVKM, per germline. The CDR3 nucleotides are TGTGCCACGACAGGGGGTTGGACTAACTATGGCTACACCTTC. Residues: CATTGGWTNYGYTF.

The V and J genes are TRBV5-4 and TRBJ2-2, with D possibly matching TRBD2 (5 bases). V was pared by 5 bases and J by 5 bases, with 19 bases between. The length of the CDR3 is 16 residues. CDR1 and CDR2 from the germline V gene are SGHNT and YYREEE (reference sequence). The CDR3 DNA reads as TGTGCCAGCAGAGCCTCCGTCTCCGGAGGAACCGGGGAGCTGTTTTTT. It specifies CASRASVSGGTGELFF.

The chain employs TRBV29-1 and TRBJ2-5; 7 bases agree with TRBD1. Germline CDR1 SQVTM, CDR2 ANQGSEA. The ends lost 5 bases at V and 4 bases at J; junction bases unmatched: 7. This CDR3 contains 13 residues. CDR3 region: CSVLSSGGETQYF. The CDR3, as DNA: TGCAGCGTTCTGTCTTCAGGGGGAGAGACCCAGTACTTC. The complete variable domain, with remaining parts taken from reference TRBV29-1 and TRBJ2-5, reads SAVISQKPSRDICQRGTSLTIQCQVDSQVTMMFWYRQQPGQSLTLIATANQGSEATYESGFVIDKFPISRPNLTFSTLTVSNMSPEDSSIYLCSVLSSGGETQYFGPGTRLLVL.

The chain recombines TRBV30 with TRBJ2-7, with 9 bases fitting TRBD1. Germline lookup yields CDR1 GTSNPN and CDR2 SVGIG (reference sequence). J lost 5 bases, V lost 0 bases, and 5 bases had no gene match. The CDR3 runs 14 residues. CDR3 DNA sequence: TGTGCCTGGAGTGTAGGGACAGGGAGGCACGAGCAGTACTTC. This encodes CAWSVGTGRHEQYF.

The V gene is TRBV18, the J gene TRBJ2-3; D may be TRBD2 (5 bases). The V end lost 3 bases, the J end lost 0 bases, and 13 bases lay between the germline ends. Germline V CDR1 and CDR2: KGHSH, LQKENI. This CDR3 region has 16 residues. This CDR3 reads CASSPVPDFSTDTQYF. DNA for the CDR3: TGTGCCAGCTCACCCGTGCCGGACTTTAGCACAGATACGCAGTATTTT.

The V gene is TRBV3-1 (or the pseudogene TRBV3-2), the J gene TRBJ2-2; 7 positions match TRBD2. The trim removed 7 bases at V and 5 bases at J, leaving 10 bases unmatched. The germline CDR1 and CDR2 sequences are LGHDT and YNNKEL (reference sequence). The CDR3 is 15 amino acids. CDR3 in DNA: TGTGCCAGCACCTTAACGGGGGGACGAACCGGGGAGCTGTTTTTT. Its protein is CASTLTGGRTGELFF.

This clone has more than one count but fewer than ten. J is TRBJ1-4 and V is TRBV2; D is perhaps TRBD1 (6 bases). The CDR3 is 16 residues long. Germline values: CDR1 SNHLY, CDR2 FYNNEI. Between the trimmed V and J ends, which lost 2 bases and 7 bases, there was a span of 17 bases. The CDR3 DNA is TGTGCCAGCAGTGAATACAGGGCCCGGGGCGGTGAAAAACTGTTTTTT. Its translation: CASSEYRARGGEKLFF.

The CDR3 nucleotides read TGTGCCAGCAGCTTAGACCCCGAGAGCTCCTACGAGCAGTACTTC. Protein sequence: CASSLDPESSYEQYF. The chain employs TRBV11-2 and TRBJ2-7; D unresolved. The V and J ends lost 0 bases and 0 bases respectively, with 9 bases between them. Germline CDR1 SGHAT, CDR2 FQNNGV. This CDR3 region has 15 residues.

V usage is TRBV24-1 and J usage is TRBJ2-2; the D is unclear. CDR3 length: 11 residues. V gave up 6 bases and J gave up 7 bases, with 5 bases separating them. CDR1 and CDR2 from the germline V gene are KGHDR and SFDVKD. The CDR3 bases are TGTGCCACCAGTTATATCGGGGAGCTGTTTTTT. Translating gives CATSYIGELFF.

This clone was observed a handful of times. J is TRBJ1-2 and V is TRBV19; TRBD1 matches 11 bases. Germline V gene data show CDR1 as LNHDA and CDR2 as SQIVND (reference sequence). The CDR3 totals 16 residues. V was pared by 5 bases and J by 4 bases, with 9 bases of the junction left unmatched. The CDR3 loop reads CASSLRTGGSGYGYTF. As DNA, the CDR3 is TGTGCCAGTAGTCTACGGACAGGGGGCAGTGGCTATGGCTACACCTTC.

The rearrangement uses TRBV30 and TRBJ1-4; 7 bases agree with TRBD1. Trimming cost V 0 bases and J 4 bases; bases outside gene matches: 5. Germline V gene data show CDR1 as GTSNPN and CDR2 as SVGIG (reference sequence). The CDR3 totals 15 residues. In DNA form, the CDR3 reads TGTGCCTGGAGTGTACGGACAGGTCTTAATGAAAAACTGTTTTTT. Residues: CAWSVRTGLNEKLFF.

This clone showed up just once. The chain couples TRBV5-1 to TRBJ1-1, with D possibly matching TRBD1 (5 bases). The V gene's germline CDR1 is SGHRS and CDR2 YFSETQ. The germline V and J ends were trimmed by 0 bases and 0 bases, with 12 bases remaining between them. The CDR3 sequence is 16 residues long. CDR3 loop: CASSLVGGGMNTEAFF. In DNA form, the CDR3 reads TGCGCCAGCAGCTTGGTTGGGGGAGGGATGAACACTGAAGCTTTCTTT.

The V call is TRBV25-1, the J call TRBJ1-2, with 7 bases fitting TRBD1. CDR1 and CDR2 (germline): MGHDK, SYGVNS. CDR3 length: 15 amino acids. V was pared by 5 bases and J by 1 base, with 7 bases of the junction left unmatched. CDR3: CASSKQGTLNYGYTF. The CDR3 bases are TGTGCCAGCAGTAAACAGGGGACTCTTAACTATGGCTACACCTTC.

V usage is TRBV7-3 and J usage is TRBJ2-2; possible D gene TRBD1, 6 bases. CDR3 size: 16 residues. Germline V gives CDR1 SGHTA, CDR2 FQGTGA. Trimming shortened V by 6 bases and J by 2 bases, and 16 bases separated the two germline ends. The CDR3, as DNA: TGTGCCAGCAGTCGTACCGGGACACTAAACACCGGGGAGCTGTTTTTT. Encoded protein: CASSRTGTLNTGELFF. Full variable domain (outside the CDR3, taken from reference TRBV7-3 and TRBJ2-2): GAGVSQTPSNKVTEKGKYVELRCDPISGHTALYWYRQSLGQGPEFLIYFQGTGAADDSGLPNDRFFAVRPEGSVSTLKIQRTERGDSAVYLCASSRTGTLNTGELFFGEGSRLTVL.

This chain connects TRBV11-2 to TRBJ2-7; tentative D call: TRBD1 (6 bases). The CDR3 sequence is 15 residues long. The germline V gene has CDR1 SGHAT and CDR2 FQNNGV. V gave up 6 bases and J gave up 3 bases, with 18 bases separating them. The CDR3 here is CASSLSGTLVYEQYF. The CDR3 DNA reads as TGTGCCAGCAGTTTATCCGGGACACTAGTCTACGAGCAGTACTTC.

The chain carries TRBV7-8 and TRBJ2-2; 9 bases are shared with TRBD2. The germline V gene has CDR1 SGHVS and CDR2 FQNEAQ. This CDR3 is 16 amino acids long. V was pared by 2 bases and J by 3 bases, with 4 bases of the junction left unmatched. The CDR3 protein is CASSLFIAGDTGELFF. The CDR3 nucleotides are TGTGCCAGCAGCTTATTCATAGCGGGGGACACCGGGGAGCTGTTTTTT. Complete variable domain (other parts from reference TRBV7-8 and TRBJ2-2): GAGVSQSPRYKVAKRGQDVALRCDPISGHVSLFWYQQALGQGPEFLTYFQNEAQLDKSGLPSDRFFAERPEGSVSTLKIQRTQQEDSAVYLCASSLFIAGDTGELFFGEGSRLTVL.

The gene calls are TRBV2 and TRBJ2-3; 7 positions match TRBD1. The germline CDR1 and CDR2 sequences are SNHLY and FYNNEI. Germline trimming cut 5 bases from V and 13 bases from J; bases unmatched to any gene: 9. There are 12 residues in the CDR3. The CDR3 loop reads CASSQNRGLEYF. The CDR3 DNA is TGTGCCAGCAGTCAAAACAGGGGCTTGGAGTATTTT.

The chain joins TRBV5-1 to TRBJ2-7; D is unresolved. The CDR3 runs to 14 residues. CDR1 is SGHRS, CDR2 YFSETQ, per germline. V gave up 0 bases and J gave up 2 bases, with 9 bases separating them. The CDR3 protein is CASSLAPPTYEQYF. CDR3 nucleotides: TGCGCCAGCAGCTTGGCCCCCCCCACCTACGAGCAGTACTTC.

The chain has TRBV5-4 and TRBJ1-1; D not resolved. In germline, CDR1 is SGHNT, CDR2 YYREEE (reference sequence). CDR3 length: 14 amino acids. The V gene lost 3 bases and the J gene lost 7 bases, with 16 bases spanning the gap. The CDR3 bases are TGTGCCAGCAGCTCAGGACTGGCAACAAGTGAAGCTTTCTTT. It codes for CASSSGLATSEAFF. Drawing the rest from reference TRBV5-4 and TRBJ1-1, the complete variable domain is ETGVTQSPTHLIKTRGQQVTLRCSSQSGHNTVSWYQQALGQGPQFIFQYYREEENGRGNFPPRFSGLQFPNYSSELNVNALELDDSALYLCASSSGLATSEAFFGQGTRLTVV.

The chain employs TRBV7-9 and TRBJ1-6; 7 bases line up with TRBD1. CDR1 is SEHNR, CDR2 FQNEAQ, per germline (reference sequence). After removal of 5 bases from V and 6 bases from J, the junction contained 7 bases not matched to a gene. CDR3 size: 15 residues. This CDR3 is CASSGRQGTNSPLHF. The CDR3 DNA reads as TGTGCCAGCAGCGGCAGACAGGGAACTAATTCACCCCTCCACTTT.

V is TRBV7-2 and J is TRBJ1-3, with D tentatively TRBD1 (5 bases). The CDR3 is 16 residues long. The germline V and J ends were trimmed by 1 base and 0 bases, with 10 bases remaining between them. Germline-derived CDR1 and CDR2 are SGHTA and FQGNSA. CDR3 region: CASSLGFDSSGNTIYF. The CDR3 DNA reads TGTGCCAGCAGCTTAGGGTTCGACAGCTCTGGAAACACCATATATTTT.

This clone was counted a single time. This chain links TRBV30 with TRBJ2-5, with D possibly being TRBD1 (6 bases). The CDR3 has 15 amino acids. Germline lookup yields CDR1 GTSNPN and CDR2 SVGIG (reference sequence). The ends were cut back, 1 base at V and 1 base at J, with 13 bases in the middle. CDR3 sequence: CAWSANLDSQETQYF. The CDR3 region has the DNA TGTGCCTGGAGTGCGAATTTGGACAGCCAAGAGACCCAGTACTTC.

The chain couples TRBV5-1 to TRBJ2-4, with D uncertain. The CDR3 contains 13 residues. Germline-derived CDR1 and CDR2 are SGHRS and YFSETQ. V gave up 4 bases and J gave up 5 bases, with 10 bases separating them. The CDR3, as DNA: TGCGCCAGCAGCCCTACGCCCGAAAACATTCAGTACTTC. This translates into CASSPTPENIQYF.

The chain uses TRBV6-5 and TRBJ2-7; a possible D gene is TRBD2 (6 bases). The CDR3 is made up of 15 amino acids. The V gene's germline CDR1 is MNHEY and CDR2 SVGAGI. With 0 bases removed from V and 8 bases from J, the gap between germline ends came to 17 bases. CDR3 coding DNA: TGTGCCAGCAGTTACTCCACGGGACTCAACCCTAAGCAGTACTTC. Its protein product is CASSYSTGLNPKQYF.

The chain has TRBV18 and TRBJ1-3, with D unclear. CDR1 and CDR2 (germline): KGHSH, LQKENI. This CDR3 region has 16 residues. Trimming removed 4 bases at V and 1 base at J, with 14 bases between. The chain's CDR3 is CASSLSLTRSGNTIYF. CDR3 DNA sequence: TGTGCCAGCTCACTATCACTCACTCGGTCTGGAAACACCATATATTTT.

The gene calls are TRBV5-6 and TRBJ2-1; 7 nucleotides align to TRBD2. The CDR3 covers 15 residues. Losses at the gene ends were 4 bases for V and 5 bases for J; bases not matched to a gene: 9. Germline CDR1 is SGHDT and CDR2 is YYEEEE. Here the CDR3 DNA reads TGTGCCAGCAGCCCTCGAAGGGGACTAAACAATGAGCAGTTCTTC. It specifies CASSPRRGLNNEQFF.

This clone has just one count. The CDR3 reads CASSLLQGVGYEQYF. CDR3 sequence (DNA): TGCGCCAGCAGCTTGTTACAGGGGGTAGGCTACGAGCAGTACTTC. This chain links TRBV5-1 with TRBJ2-7, with TRBD1 identical over 8 bases. This CDR3 has 15 residues. The J segment lost 3 bases and the V segment lost 1 base, leaving 6 bases of the junction unmatched. CDR1 SGHRS and CDR2 YFSETQ come from the germline V gene. Using reference TRBV5-1 and TRBJ2-7 for the parts outside the CDR3, the full variable domain is KAGVTQTPRYLIKTRGQQVTLSCSPISGHRSVSWYQQTPGQGLQFLFEYFSETQRNKGNFPGRFSGRQFSNSRSEMNVSTLELGDSALYLCASSLLQGVGYEQYFGPGTRLTVT.